One and the same sample provided the 24 T cell receptor beta chains below, sequenced in a study of human T cells and chemical hapten exposure. TCRdb used MiXCR to reprocess the RACE reads, holding one entry per CDR3 protein. Here the sample spans about 65,000 distinct CDR3 sequences, about 6% being singletons. This sample's time point: healthy volunteer bleed at 6 weeks. Unfractionated whole blood yielded total RNA. Sequencing used whole blood. The receptors stem from a female donor in good health. Some clones in this sample may be carry-over from other donors' samples.

This clonotype was counted many times. V and J are TRBV5-1 and TRBJ2-2, with 7 positions matching TRBD1. The CDR3 is 17 residues long. The ends lost 4 bases at V and 4 bases at J; junction bases unmatched: 13. The germline V gene has CDR1 SGHRS and CDR2 YFSETQ. The CDR3 DNA follows: TGCGCCAGCAGCCAGCGAGGCCCGGGACAGAGCACCGGGGAGCTGTTTTTT. Its protein product is CASSQRGPGQSTGELFF.

This clonotype was seen repeatedly, ten times or more. This chain links TRBV20-1 with TRBJ2-1; tentative D call: TRBD2 (5 bases). V lost 5 bases to trimming and J lost 9 bases, with 17 bases between them. The CDR3 spans 13 residues. Germline lookup yields CDR1 DFQATT and CDR2 SNEGSKA (reference sequence). The CDR3 reads CSAALLAGGEQFF. The CDR3 coding sequence is TGCAGTGCTGCCCTCCTGGCGGGTGGTGAGCAGTTCTTC.

The chain combines TRBV4-1 with TRBJ2-2, with 7 bases aligning to TRBD2. V dropped 2 bases and J dropped 4; count of bases not matched to a gene: 7. Per the germline V gene, CDR1 is MGHRA and CDR2 is YSYEKL. This CDR3 comprises 16 residues. CDR3 residues: CASSQLASGVTGELFF. The CDR3 bases are TGCGCCAGCAGCCAATTAGCGAGCGGGGTCACCGGGGAGCTGTTTTTT.

This clonotype was detected ten times or more. The V and J genes are TRBV6-4 and TRBJ2-1; 7 bases align to TRBD2. J was trimmed by 7 bases and V by 4 bases; bases with no gene match: 7. The germline CDR1 and CDR2 sequences are MRHNA and SNTAGT. The CDR3 sequence is 14 residues long. DNA of the CDR3: TGTGCCAGCAGTGGACCGGGAGGTGGTAATGAGCAGTTCTTC. This encodes CASSGPGGGNEQFF.

This clonotype was counted a few times. The chain couples TRBV28 to TRBJ1-1; unclear D gene. Germline loops: CDR1 MDHEN, CDR2 SYDVKM. The CDR3 runs to 14 residues. V lost 6 bases and J 3 bases, leaving 14 bases between the germline ends. The CDR3 DNA sequence: TGTGCCAGCAGAGGTCCCGGGCGAGACACTGAAGCTTTCTTT. Protein sequence: CASRGPGRDTEAFF.

This clonotype was picked up many times. The chain uses TRBV29-1 and TRBJ1-1; D unclear. This CDR3 has 14 residues. Trimming shortened V by 4 bases and J by 5 bases, and 17 bases separated the two germline ends. Germline V gene sequence: CDR1 SQVTM, CDR2 ANQGSEA. CDR3 in DNA: TGCAGCGTTGTTAAGGGAGAGAGGGTGACTGAAGCTTTCTTT. Amino acids: CSVVKGERVTEAFF. The variable domain in full, completed from reference TRBV29-1 and TRBJ1-1, reads SAVISQKPSRDICQRGTSLTIQCQVDSQVTMMFWYRQQPGQSLTLIATANQGSEATYESGFVIDKFPISRPNLTFSTLTVSNMSPEDSSIYLCSVVKGERVTEAFFGQGTRLTVV.

Only a few counts were recorded for this clonotype. The chain has TRBV3-1 and TRBJ2-3, with unresolved D. V gave up 4 bases and J gave up 3 bases, with 11 bases separating them. CDR1 and CDR2 (germline): LGHDT, YNNKEL (reference sequence). This CDR3 has 14 amino acids. The CDR3 nucleotides read TGTGCCAGCAGCCCCCGCGCCAGTACAGATACGCAGTATTTT. Its translation: CASSPRASTDTQYF.

The sample holds a few counts of this clonotype. This chain joins TRBV28 and TRBJ2-6; D gene unclear. The CDR3 has 18 residues. The V end was cut by 5 bases, the J end by 0 bases, with 17 bases between. In germline, CDR1 is MDHEN, CDR2 SYDVKM. This CDR3 is CASSTPGPEFSGANVLTF. CDR3 nucleotide sequence: TGTGCCAGCAGTACACCGGGTCCTGAGTTCTCTGGGGCCAACGTCCTGACTTTC. The entire variable domain, with the rest obtained from reference TRBV28 and TRBJ2-6, is as follows: DVKVTQSSRYLVKRTGEKVFLECVQDMDHENMFWYRQDPGLGLRLIYFSYDVKMKEKGDIPEGYSVSREKKERFSLILESASTNQTSMYLCASSTPGPEFSGANVLTFGAGSRLTVL.

This clonotype was observed at least ten times. The chain links TRBV20-1 to TRBJ2-5; D is ambiguous. Trimming took off 4 bases at V and 1 base at J, with 13 bases between the two ends. The CDR3 length is 14 residues. From germline, CDR1 is DFQATT and CDR2 SNEGSKA (reference sequence). The CDR3 reads CSAIGRVLQETQYF. In DNA, the CDR3 is TGCAGTGCTATCGGCCGCGTCCTCCAAGAGACCCAGTACTTC.

There are many counts of this clonotype. V usage is TRBV14 and J usage is TRBJ1-4; a possible D gene is TRBD1 (5 bases). CDR1 is SGHDN, CDR2 FVKESK, per germline. Trimming removed 0 bases at V and 7 bases at J, with 15 bases between. The CDR3 totals 16 residues. Written as DNA, the CDR3 is TGTGCCAGCAGCCAAGATCTGCCAGGGACGGGTGAAAAACTGTTTTTT. Its protein product is CASSQDLPGTGEKLFF. Combining the CDR3 with reference TRBV14 and TRBJ1-4 gives the whole variable domain EAGVTQFPSHSVIEKGQTVTLRCDPISGHDNLYWYRRVMGKEIKFLLHFVKESKQDESGMPNNRFLAERTGGTYSTLKVQPAELEDSGVYFCASSQDLPGTGEKLFFGSGTQLSVL.

The sample holds many counts of this clonotype. The V call is TRBV5-6, the J call TRBJ2-4, with D unresolved. V lost 4 bases and J 6 bases, leaving 11 bases between the germline ends. The CDR3 runs to 13 residues. Germline V gene data show CDR1 as SGHDT and CDR2 as YYEEEE. CDR3: CASSDARRNIQYF. CDR3 DNA: TGTGCCAGCAGCGACGCCAGGAGAAACATTCAGTACTTC.

The table lists this clonotype with many counts. The rearrangement links TRBV13 to TRBJ2-7, with D perhaps matching TRBD1 (6 bases). This CDR3 comprises 13 residues. Per germline, CDR1 PRHDT and CDR2 FYEKMQ (reference sequence). V was shortened by 6 bases and J by 4 bases, with 13 bases between the two germline ends. The CDR3: CASRHTRGYEQYF. DNA of the CDR3: TGTGCCAGCAGACATACTAGGGGGTACGAGCAGTACTTC.

The table lists this clonotype with a few counts. This chain links TRBV12-3 or TRBV12-4 with TRBJ2-3, with no clear D. Trimming shortened V by 5 bases and J by 6 bases, and 12 bases separated the two germline ends. The CDR3 extends over 13 amino acids. For the CDR3, the DNA is TGTGCCAGCAGTCGCTTACTTAGCGATACGCAGTATTTT. This translates into CASSRLLSDTQYF.

This clonotype was detected ten times or more. V usage is TRBV11-1 and J usage is TRBJ2-3; the D is unclear. V dropped 4 bases and J dropped 4 bases, with 15 bases sitting between them. CDR1 is SGHAT and CDR2 is FQDESV in the germline V gene (reference sequence). The CDR3 length is 15 residues. The CDR3 sequence: CASSSSGLGADTQYF. The DNA for the CDR3 is TGTGCCAGCAGCTCCTCAGGCCTTGGGGCAGATACGCAGTATTTT.

The chain joins TRBV7-2 to TRBJ2-7; weak D call: TRBD2 (5 bases). The CDR3 consists of 15 residues. Trimming removed 5 bases from V and 4 bases from J, with 18 bases in between. CDR1 is SGHTA, CDR2 FQGNSA, per germline. As DNA, the CDR3 is TGTGCCAGCAGCCCAAACCAATGGACTGTTTACGAGCAGTACTTC. Amino acid sequence: CASSPNQWTVYEQYF.

The sample holds a few counts of this clonotype. The J gene is TRBJ2-4, the V gene TRBV20-1; D is tentatively TRBD1 or TRBD2 (7 bases each). V gave up 6 bases and J gave up 0 bases, with 15 bases separating them. This CDR3 region has 15 residues. Germline loops: CDR1 DFQATT, CDR2 SNEGSKA (reference sequence). DNA for the CDR3: TGCAGTGCCGGGGGGACAGCGCTAGCCAAAAACATTCAGTACTTC. It codes for CSAGGTALAKNIQYF.

At least ten counts were recorded for this clonotype. This rearrangement joins TRBV15 to TRBJ2-7, with D unclear. Trimming removed 1 base from V and 2 bases from J, with 9 bases in between. Germline assignment: CDR1 LNHNV and CDR2 YYDKDF (reference sequence). This CDR3 comprises 14 residues. CDR3 DNA: TGTGCCACCAGCAGAGGGGCTACCGCCTACGAGCAGTACTTC. It translates to CATSRGATAYEQYF.

The chain joins TRBV5-1 to TRBJ1-4; D is unresolved. With 6 bases removed from V and 8 bases from J, the gap between germline ends came to 20 bases. The CDR3 loop spans 15 amino acids. Germline-derived CDR1 and CDR2 are SGHRS and YFSETQ. The CDR3 loop reads CASTLGGSLGEKLFF. The CDR3 region has the DNA TGCGCCAGCACCCTAGGAGGGTCCCTAGGGGAAAAACTGTTTTTT. The whole variable domain, filled in from reference TRBV5-1 and TRBJ1-4, reads KAGVTQTPRYLIKTRGQQVTLSCSPISGHRSVSWYQQTPGQGLQFLFEYFSETQRNKGNFPGRFSGRQFSNSRSEMNVSTLELGDSALYLCASTLGGSLGEKLFFGSGTQLSVL.

This sequence joins TRBV29-1 and TRBJ1-1; D may be TRBD1 (5 bases). Trimming took off 7 bases at V and 5 bases at J, with 14 bases between the two ends. Germline loops: CDR1 SQVTM, CDR2 ANQGSEA. CDR3 size: 12 residues. CDR3 DNA sequence: TGCAGCGCTATGGCGGGGGGGACTGAAGCTTTCTTT. Protein product: CSAMAGGTEAFF.

This clonotype was seen at least ten times. This chain connects TRBV19 to TRBJ1-5; TRBD1 agrees at 7 bases. The trim removed 5 bases at V and 5 bases at J, leaving 15 bases unmatched. From germline, CDR1 is LNHDA and CDR2 SQIVND (reference sequence). CDR3 length: 17 residues. The CDR3 reads CASSVLAGGQGDQPQHF. The CDR3 DNA sequence: TGTGCCAGTAGTGTCCTCGCAGGGGGGCAGGGGGATCAGCCCCAGCATTTT.

In this sample, this clonotype turned up many times. The V and J genes are TRBV20-1 and TRBJ2-5, with D possibly TRBD2 on 6 matching bases. CDR3 size: 15 residues. Germline V gene lookup returns CDR1 DFQATT and CDR2 SNEGSKA (reference sequence). V was pared by 1 base and J by 4 bases, with 16 bases between. CDR3 nucleotide sequence: TGCAGTGCTAGAGCGTATCACGGGGGATTAGAGACCCAGTACTTC. Protein product: CSARAYHGGLETQYF.

The J gene is TRBJ2-3, the V gene TRBV28, with 9 bases fitting TRBD2. The CDR3 is made up of 17 amino acids. CDR1 is MDHEN, CDR2 SYDVKM, per germline. V was pared by 5 bases and J by 4 bases, with 13 bases of the junction left unmatched. CDR3 amino acids: CASSPLGAGGVADTQYF. DNA for the CDR3: TGTGCCAGCAGTCCTCTCGGCGCGGGAGGGGTGGCAGATACGCAGTATTTT.

The V and J genes are TRBV6-6 and TRBJ2-1, with 9 bases that match TRBD2. CDR3 size: 18 residues. J gave up 8 bases and V 2 bases, and 16 bases lay outside the gene matches. Germline CDR1 MNHNY, CDR2 SVGAGI (reference sequence). The CDR3 region has the DNA TGTGCCAGCAGTTACCCGAGGTCGGGTAGCGGGAGTATGGATGAGCAGTTCTTC. Encoded protein: CASSYPRSGSGSMDEQFF.

Many counts were recorded for this clonotype. The gene calls are TRBV7-8 and TRBJ2-7, with 10 positions matching TRBD1. The CDR3 consists of 13 residues. V lost 5 bases and J lost 6; bases outside the gene matches: 4. Germline assignment: CDR1 SGHVS and CDR2 FQNEAQ. The CDR3 nucleotides read TGTGCCAGCAGCGCCGGACAGGGGGGCGAGCAGTACTTC. It encodes CASSAGQGGEQYF. The full variable domain, its missing parts supplied by reference TRBV7-8 and TRBJ2-7, is GAGVSQSPRYKVAKRGQDVALRCDPISGHVSLFWYQQALGQGPEFLTYFQNEAQLDKSGLPSDRFFAERPEGSVSTLKIQRTQQEDSAVYLCASSAGQGGEQYFGPGTRLTVT.